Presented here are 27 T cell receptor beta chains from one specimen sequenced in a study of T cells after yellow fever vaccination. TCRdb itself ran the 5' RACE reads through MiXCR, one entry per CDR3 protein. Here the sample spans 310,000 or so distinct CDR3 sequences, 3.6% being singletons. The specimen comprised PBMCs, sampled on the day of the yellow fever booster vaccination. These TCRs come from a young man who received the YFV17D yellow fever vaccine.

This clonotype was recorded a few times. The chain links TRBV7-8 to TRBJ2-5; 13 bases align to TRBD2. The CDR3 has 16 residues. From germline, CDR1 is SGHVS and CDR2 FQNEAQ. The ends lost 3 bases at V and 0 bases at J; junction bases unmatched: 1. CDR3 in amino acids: CASSFGLAGDQETQYF. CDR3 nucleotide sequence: TGTGCCAGCAGCTTCGGACTAGCGGGGGACCAAGAGACCCAGTACTTC.

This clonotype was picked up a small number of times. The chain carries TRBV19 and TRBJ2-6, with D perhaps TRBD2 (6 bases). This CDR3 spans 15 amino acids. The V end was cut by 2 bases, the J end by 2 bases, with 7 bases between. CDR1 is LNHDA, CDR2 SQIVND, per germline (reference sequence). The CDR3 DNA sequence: TGTGCCAGTAGTATATGGAGGGCTGGGGCCAACGTCCTGACTTTC. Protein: CASSIWRAGANVLTF.

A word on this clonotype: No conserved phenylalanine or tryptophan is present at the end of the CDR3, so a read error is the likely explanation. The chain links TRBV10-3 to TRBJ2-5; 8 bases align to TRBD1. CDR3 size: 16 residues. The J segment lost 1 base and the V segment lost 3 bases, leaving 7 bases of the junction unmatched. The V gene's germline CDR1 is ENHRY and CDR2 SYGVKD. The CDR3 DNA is TGTGCCATCAGTGACCTACGGACAGGGCCCCAAGAGACCCAGTACTTA. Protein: CAISDLRTGPQETQYL.

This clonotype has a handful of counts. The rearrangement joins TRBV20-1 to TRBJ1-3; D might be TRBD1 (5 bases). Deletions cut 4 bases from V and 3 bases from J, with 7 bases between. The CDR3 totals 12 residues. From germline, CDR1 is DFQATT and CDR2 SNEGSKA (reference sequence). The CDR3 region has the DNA TGCAGTGCTATGGGGCTTGGAAACACCATATATTTT. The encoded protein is CSAMGLGNTIYF.

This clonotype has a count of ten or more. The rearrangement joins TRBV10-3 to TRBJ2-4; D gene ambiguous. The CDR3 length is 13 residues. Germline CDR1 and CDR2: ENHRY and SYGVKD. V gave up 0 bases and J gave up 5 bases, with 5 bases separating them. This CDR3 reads CAISESLQNIQYF. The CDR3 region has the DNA TGTGCCATCAGTGAGTCGCTGCAAAACATTCAGTACTTC.

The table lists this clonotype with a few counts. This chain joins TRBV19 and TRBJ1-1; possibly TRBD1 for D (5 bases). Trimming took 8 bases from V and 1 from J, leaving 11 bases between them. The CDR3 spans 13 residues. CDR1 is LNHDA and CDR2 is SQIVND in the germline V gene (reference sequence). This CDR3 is CASGGGGNTEAFF. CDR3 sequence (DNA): TGTGCCAGTGGTGGGGGAGGGAACACTGAAGCTTTCTTT.

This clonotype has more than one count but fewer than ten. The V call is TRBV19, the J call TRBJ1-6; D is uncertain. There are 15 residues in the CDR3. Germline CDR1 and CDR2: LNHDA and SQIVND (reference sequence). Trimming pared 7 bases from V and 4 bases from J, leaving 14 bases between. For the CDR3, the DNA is TGTGCCAGTACCCCCCGGAGAGAATATAATTCACCCCTCCACTTT. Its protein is CASTPRREYNSPLHF.

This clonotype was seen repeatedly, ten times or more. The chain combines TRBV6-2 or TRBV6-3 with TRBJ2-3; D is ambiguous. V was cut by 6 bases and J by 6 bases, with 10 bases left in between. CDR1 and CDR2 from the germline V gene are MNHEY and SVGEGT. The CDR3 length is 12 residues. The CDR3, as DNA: TGTGCCAGCAGCCCCACCTTGGATACGCAGTATTTT. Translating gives CASSPTLDTQYF.

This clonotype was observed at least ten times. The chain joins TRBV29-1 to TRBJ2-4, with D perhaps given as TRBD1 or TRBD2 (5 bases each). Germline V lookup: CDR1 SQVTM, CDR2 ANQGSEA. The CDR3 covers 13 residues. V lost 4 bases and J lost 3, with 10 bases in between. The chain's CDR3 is CSVGDGYKNIQYF. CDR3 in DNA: TGCAGCGTTGGGGACGGATACAAAAACATTCAGTACTTC.

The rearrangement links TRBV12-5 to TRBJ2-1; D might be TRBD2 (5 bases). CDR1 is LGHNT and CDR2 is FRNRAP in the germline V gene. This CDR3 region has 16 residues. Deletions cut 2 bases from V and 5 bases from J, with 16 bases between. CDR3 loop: CASGLFPRGQHNEQFF. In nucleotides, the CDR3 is TGTGCTAGTGGTTTGTTCCCTCGAGGGCAGCACAATGAGCAGTTCTTC.

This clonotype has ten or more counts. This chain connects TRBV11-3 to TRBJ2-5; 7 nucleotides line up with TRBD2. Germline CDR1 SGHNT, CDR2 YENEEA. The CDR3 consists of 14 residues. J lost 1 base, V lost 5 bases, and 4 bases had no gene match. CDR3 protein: CASSPSGAQETQYF. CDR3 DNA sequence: TGTGCCAGCAGCCCCAGCGGGGCCCAAGAGACCCAGTACTTC.

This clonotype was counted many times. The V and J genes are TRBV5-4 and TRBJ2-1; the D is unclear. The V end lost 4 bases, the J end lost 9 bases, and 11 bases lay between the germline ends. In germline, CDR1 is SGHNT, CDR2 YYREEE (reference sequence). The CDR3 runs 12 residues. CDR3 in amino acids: CASSDENVEQFF. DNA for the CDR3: TGTGCCAGCAGCGACGAGAATGTTGAGCAGTTCTTC.

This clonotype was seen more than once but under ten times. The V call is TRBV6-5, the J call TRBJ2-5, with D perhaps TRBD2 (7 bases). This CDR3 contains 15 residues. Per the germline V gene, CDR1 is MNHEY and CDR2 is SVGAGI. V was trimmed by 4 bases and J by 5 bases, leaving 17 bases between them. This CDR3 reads CASSSLRRGGETQYF. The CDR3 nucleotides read TGTGCCAGCAGTTCGTTGCGGAGGGGGGGGGAGACCCAGTACTTC.

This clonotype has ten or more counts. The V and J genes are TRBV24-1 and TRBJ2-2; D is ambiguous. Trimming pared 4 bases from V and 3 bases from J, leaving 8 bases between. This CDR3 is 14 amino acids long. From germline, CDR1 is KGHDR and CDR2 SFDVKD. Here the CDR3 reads CATSDPGYTGELFF. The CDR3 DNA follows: TGTGCCACCAGTGACCCCGGGTACACCGGGGAGCTGTTTTTT.

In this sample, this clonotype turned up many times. The chain's CDR3 is CASSVARSDNEQFF. DNA for the CDR3: TGTGCCAGCAGCGTAGCCAGGTCGGACAATGAGCAGTTCTTC. The chain links TRBV9 to TRBJ2-1, with D hard to call. CDR1 and CDR2 from the germline V gene are SGDLS and YYNGEE. Trimming removed 0 bases from V and 5 bases from J, with 9 bases in between. CDR3 size: 14 residues.

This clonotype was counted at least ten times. In DNA form, the CDR3 reads TGCGCCAGCAGCCAGGATGGGTCGCCGCTCTACGAGCAGTACTTC. Its translation is CASSQDGSPLYEQYF. The chain recombines TRBV4-1 with TRBJ2-7; D gene ambiguous. Per germline, CDR1 MGHRA and CDR2 YSYEKL. V was shortened by 3 bases and J by 3 bases, with 15 bases between the two germline ends. This CDR3 contains 15 residues.

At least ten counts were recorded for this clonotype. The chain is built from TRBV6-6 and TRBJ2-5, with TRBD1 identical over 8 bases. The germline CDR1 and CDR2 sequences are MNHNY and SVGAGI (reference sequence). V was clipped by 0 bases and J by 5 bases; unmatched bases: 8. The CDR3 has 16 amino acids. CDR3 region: CASSYSARTGTETQYF. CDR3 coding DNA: TGTGCCAGCAGTTACTCGGCCCGGACAGGGACCGAGACCCAGTACTTC.

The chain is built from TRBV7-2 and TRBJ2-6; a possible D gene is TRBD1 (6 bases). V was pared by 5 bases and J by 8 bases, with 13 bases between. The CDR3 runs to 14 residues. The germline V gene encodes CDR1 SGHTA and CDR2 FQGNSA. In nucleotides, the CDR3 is TGTGCCAGCAGCCCTGGGGACAAGCCCAACGTCCTGACTTTC. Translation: CASSPGDKPNVLTF. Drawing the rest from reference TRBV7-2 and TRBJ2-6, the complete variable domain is GAGVSQSPSNKVTEKGKDVELRCDPISGHTALYWYRQSLGQGLEFLIYFQGNSAPDKSGLPSDRFSAERTGGSVSTLTIQRTQQEDSAVYLCASSPGDKPNVLTFGAGSRLTVL.

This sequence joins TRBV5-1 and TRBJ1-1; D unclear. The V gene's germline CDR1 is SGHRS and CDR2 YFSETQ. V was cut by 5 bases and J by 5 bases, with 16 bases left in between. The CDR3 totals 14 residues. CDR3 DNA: TGCGCCAGCAGTTTTGGGGAATTTGGGACTGAAGCTTTCTTT. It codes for CASSFGEFGTEAFF.

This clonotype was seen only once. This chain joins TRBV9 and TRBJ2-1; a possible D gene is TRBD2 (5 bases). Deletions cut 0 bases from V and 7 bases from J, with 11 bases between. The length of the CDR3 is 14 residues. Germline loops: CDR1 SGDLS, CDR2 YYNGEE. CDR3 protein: CASSVVASSNEQFF. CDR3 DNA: TGTGCCAGCAGCGTAGTTGCTAGCAGTAATGAGCAGTTCTTC.

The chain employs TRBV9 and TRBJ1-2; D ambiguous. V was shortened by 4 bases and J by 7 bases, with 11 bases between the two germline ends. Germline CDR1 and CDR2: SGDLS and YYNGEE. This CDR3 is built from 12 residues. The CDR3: CASSPREGGYTF. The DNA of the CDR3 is TGTGCCAGCAGCCCACGAGAGGGTGGCTACACCTTC.

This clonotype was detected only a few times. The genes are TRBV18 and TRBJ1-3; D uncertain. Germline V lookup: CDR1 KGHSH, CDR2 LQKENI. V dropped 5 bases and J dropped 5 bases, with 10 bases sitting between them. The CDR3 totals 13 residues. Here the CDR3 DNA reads TGTGCCAGCTCATACGCTCTTCGAAACACCATATATTTT. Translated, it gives CASSYALRNTIYF.

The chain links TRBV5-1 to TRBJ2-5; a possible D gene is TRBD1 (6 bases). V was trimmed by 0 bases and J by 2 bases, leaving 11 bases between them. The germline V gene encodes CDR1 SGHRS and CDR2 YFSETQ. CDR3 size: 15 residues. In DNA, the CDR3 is TGCGCCAGCAGCTTGGAGGGGACAAGACAAGAGACCCAGTACTTC. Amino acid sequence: CASSLEGTRQETQYF.

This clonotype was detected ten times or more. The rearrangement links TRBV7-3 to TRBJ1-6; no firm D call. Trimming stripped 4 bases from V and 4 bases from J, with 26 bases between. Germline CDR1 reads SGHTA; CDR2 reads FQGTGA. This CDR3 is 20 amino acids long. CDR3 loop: CASSSVPDQGPKWYNSPLHF. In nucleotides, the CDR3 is TGTGCCAGCAGCTCGGTCCCGGACCAAGGCCCAAAGTGGTATAATTCACCCCTCCACTTT.

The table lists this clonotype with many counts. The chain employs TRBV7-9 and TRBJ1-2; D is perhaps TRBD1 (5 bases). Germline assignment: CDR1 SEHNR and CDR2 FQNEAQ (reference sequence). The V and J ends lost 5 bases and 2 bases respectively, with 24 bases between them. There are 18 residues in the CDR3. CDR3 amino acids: CASSQTFPDQGLNYGYTF. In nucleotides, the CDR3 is TGTGCCAGCAGCCAGACCTTCCCCGACCAGGGTTTAAACTATGGCTACACCTTC. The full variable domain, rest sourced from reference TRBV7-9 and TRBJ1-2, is DTGVSQNPRHKITKRGQNVTFRCDPISEHNRLYWYRQTLGQGPEFLTYFQNEAQLEKSRLLSDRFSAERPKGSFSTLEIQRTEQGDSAMYLCASSQTFPDQGLNYGYTFGSGTRLTVV.

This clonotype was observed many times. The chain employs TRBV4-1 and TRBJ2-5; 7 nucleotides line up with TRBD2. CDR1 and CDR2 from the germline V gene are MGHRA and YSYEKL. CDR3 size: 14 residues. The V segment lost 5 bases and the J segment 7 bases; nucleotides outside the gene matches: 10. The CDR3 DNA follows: TGCGCCAGCAGCTCCCCGAGGGAGGGCCCGACCCAGTACTTC. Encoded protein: CASSSPREGPTQYF.

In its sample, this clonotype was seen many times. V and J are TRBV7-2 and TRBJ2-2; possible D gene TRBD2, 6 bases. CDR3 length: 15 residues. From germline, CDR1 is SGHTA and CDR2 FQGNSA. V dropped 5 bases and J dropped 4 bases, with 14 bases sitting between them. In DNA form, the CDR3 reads TGTGCCAGCAGCAGAGCGGGTTCGGTCACCGGGGAGCTGTTTTTT. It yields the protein CASSRAGSVTGELFF. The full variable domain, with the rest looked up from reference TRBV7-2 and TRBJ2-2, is GAGVSQSPSNKVTEKGKDVELRCDPISGHTALYWYRQSLGQGLEFLIYFQGNSAPDKSGLPSDRFSAERTGGSVSTLTIQRTQQEDSAVYLCASSRAGSVTGELFFGEGSRLTVL.